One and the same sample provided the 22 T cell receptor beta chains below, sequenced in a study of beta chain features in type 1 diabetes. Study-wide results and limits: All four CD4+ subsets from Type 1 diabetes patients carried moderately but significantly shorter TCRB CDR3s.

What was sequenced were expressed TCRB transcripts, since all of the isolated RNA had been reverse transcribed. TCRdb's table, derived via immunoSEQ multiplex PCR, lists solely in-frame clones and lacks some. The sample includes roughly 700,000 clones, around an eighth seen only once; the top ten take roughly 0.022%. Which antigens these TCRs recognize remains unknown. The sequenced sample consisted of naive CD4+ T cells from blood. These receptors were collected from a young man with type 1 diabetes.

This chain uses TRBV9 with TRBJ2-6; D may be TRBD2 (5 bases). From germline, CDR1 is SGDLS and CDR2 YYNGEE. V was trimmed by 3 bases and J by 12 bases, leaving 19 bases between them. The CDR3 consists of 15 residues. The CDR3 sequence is CASSAGKLLLGVLTF. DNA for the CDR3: TGTGCCAGCAGCGCCGGGAAACTCCTTTTAGGCGTCCTGACTTTC.

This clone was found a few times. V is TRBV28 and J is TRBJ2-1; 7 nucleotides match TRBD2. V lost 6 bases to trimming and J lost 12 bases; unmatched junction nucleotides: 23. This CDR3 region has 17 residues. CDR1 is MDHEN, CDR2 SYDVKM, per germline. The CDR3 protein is CASSAAGLKDLTVVQFF. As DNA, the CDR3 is TGTGCCAGCAGCGCAGCGGGGTTGAAGGACCTTACGGTTGTGCAGTTCTTC.

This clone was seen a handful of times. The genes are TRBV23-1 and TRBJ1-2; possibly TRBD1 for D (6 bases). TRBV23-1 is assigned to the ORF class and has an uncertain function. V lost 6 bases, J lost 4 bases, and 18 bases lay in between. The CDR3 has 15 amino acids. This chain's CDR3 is CASSGIGQLLYGYTF. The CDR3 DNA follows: TGCGCCAGCAGCGGAATTGGACAGTTGCTCTATGGCTACACCTTC.

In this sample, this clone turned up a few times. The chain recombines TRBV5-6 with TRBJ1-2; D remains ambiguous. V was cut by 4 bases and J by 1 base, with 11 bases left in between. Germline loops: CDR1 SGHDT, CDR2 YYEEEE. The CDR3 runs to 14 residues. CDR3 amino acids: CASSPGKYNYGYTF. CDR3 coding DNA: TGTGCCAGCAGCCCCGGGAAATATAACTATGGCTACACCTTC.

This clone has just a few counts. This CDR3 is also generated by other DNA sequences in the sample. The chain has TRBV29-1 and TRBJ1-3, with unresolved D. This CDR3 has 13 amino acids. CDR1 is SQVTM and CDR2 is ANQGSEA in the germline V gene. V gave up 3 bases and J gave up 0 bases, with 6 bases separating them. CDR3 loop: CSVDSHSGNTIYF. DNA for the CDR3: TGCAGCGTTGACAGCCACTCTGGAAACACCATATATTTT.

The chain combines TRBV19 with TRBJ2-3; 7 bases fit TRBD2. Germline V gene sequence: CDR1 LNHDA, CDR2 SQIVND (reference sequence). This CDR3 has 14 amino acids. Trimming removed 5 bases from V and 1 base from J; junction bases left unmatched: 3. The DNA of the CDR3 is TGTGCCAGTAGTCCCCTAGCGGGCACAGATACGCAGTATTTT. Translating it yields CASSPLAGTDTQYF.

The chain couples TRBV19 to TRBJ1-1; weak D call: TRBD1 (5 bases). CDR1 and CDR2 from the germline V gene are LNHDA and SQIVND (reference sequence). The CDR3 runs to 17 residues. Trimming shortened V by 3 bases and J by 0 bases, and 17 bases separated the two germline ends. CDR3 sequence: CASSIGTAIGLNTEAFF. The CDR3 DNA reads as TGTGCCAGTAGTATTGGGACCGCAATTGGTCTGAACACTGAAGCTTTCTTT.

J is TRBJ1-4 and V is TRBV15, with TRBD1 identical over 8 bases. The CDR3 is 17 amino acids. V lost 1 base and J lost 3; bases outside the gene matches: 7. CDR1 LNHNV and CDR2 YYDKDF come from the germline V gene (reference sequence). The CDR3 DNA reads TGTGCCACCAGCAGAGCCACCGGACAGGGCGCTAATGAAAAACTGTTTTTT. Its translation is CATSRATGQGANEKLFF.

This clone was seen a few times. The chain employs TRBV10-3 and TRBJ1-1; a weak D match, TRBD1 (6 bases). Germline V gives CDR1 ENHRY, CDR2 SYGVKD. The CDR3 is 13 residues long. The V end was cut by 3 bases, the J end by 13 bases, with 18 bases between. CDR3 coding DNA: TGTGCCATCAGTGACGTACAGGGAGTGACGGGTTTCTTT. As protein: CAISDVQGVTGFF.

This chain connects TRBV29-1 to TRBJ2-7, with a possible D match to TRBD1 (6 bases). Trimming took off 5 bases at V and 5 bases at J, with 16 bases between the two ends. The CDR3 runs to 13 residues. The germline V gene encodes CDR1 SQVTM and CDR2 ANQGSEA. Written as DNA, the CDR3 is TGCAGCGTTCAGACAGGACCCGGGGACGAGCAGTACTTC. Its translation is CSVQTGPGDEQYF.

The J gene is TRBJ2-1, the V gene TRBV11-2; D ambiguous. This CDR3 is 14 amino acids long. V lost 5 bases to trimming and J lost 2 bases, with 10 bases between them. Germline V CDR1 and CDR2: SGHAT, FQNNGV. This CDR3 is CASSPRYPYNEQFF. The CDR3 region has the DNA TGTGCCAGCAGCCCCCGATATCCCTACAATGAGCAGTTCTTC.

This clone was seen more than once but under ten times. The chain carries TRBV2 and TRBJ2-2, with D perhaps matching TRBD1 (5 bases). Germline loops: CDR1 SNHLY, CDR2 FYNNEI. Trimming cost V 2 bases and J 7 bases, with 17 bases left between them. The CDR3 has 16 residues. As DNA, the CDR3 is TGTGCCAGCAGTGAACAACAGCCCACAGGTGGCGGGGAGCTGTTTTTT. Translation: CASSEQQPTGGGELFF. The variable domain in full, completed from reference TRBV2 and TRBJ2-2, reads EPEVTQTPSHQVTQMGQEVILRCVPISNHLYFYWYRQILGQKVEFLVSFYNNEISEKSEIFDDQFSVERPDGSNFTLKIRSTKLEDSAMYFCASSEQQPTGGGELFFGEGSRLTVL.

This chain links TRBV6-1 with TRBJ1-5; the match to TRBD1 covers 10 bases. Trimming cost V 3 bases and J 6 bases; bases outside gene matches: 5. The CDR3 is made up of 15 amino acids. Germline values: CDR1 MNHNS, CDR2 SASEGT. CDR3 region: CASSESGTGVQPQHF. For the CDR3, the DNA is TGTGCCAGCAGTGAGTCCGGGACAGGGGTTCAGCCCCAGCATTTT.

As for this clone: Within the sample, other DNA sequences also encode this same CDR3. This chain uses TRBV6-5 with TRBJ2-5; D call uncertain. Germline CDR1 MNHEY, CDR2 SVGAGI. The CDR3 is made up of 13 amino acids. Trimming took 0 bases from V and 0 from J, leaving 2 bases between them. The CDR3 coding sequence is TGTGCCAGCAGTTACTCTTACCAAGAGACCCAGTACTTC. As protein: CASSYSYQETQYF.

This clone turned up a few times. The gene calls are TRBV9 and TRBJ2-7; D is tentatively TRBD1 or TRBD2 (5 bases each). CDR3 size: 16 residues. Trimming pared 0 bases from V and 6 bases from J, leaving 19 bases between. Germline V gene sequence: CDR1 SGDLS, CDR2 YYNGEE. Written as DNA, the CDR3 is TGTGCCAGCAGCGTAGGTGTACGGGGCGCCGGTGTCGAGCAGTACTTC. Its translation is CASSVGVRGAGVEQYF.

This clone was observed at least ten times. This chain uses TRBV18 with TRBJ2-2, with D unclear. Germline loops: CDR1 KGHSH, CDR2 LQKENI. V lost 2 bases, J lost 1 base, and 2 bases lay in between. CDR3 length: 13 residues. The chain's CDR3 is CASSPGNTGELFF. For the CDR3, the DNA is TGTGCCAGCTCACCAGGGAACACCGGGGAGCTGTTTTTT.

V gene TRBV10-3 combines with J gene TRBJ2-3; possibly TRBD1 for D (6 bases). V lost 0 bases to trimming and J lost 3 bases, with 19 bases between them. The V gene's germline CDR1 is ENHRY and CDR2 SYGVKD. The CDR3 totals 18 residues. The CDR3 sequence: CAISESIFQGSSTDTQYF. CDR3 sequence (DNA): TGTGCCATCAGTGAGTCGATTTTCCAGGGGTCATCTACAGATACGCAGTATTTT.

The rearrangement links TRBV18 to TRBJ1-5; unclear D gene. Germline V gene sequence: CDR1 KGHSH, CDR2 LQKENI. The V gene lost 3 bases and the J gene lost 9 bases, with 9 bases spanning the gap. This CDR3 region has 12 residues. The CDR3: CASSPAPGPQHF. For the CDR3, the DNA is TGTGCCAGCTCACCGGCTCCAGGGCCCCAGCATTTT.

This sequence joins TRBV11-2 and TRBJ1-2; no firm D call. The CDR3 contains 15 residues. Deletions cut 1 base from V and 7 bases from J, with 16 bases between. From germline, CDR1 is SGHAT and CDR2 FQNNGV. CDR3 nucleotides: TGTGCCAGCAGCTTAGTTCCAGGAGCTACGGGTGGCTACACCTTC. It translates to CASSLVPGATGGYTF.

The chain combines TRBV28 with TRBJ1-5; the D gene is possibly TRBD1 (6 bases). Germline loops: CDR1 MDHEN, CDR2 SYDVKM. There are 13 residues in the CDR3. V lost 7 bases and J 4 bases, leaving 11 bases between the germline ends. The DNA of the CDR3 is TGTGCCAGCATAACGAGGGGGAATCAGCCCCAGCATTTT. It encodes CASITRGNQPQHF.

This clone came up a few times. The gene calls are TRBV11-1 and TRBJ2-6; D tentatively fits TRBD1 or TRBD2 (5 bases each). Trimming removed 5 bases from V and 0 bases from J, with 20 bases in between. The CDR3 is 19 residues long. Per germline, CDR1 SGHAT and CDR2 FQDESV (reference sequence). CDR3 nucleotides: TGTGCCAGCAGCCCGAGGGACGGTCTCCTATTCTCTGGGGCCAACGTCCTGACTTTC. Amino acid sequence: CASSPRDGLLFSGANVLTF. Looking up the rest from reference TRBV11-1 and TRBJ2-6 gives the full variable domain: EAEVAQSPRYKITEKSQAVAFWCDPISGHATLYWYRQILGQGPELLVQFQDESVVDDSQLPKDRFSAERLKGVDSTLKIQPAELGDSAMYLCASSPRDGLLFSGANVLTFGAGSRLTVL.

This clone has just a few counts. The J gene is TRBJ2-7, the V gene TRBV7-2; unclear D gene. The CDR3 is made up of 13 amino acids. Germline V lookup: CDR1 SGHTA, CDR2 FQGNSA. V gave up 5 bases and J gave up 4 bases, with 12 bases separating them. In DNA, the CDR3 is TGTGCCAGCAGCATTGCCGGGCCTTACGAGCAGTACTTC. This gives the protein CASSIAGPYEQYF.